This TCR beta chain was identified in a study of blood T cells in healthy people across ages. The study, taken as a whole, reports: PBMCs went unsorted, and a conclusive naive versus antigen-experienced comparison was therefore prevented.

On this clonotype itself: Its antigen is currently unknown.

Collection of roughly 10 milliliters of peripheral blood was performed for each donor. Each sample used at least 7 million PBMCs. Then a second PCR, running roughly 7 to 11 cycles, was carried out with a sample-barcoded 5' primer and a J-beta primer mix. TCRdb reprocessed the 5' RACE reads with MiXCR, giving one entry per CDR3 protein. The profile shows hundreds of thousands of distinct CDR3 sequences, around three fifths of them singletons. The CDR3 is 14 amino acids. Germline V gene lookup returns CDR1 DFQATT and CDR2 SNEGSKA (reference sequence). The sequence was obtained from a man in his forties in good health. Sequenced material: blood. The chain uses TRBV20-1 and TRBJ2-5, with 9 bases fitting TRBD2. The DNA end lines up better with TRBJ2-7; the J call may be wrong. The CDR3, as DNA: TGCAGTGCTAGGGCTAGCGGGATGGCCTACGAGCAGTACTTC. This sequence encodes CSARASGMAYEQYF.